A single sample gave rise to the 25 T cell receptor beta chains below, sequenced in a study of T cells in Graves' hyperthyroidism and ophthalmopathy. RNA transcripts provided the source from which TCR beta CDR3 regions were amplified. Researchers ran a first-round RT-PCR on the TCR CDR3 using the HTBI primer set. TCRdb independently ran MiXCR on the multiplex PCR reads; one entry per CDR3 protein. The table records about 840,000 distinct CDR3 sequences, about 38% of them present only once. The sample was blood. All receptors come from a man between 18 and 29 years old with Graves' hyperthyroidism.

A note on this clonotype: The junction departs from germline at one end; a sequencing error may be responsible. The chain employs TRBV7-2 and TRBJ2-7; either TRBD1 or TRBD2 may supply D (6 bases each). The CDR3 consists of 15 residues. Per germline, CDR1 SGHTA and CDR2 FQGNSA. The CDR3 nucleotides are TGCGCCAGCAGCCAAGAACAGGGAGGAGTCTCCGAGCAGTACTTC. Residues: CASSQEQGGVSEQYF.

This clonotype was detected many times. J is TRBJ1-5 and V is TRBV7-9; TRBD1 matches 7 bases. This CDR3 comprises 16 residues. The V gene's germline CDR1 is SEHNR and CDR2 FQNEAQ (reference sequence). J was trimmed by 3 bases and V by 4 bases; bases with no gene match: 9. The CDR3 region is CASSSRDSHPNQPQHF. The CDR3 nucleotides read TGTGCCAGCAGCTCCCGGGACAGCCACCCCAATCAGCCCCAGCATTTT.

This clonotype was counted a few times. Given a much more abundant clone one base away, this may be a read error. The J gene is TRBJ1-1, the V gene TRBV9; D is unresolved. This CDR3 has 16 amino acids. Trimming took 0 bases from V and 1 from J, leaving 13 bases between them. Germline CDR1 reads SGDLS; CDR2 reads YYNGEE. The CDR3 loop reads CASSVDPGWGNTEAFF. Here the CDR3 DNA reads TGTGCCAGCAGCGTAGATCCGGGGTGGGGGAACACTGAAGCTTTCTTT.

The V call is TRBV7-9, the J call TRBJ1-2; 7 nucleotides agree with TRBD1. V was pared by 2 bases and J by 8 bases, with 14 bases of the junction left unmatched. This CDR3 is built from 16 residues. Germline V gene lookup returns CDR1 SEHNR and CDR2 FQNEAQ (reference sequence). The CDR3 sequence: CASSLSGSTGREGYTF. DNA of the CDR3: TGTGCCAGCAGCTTATCGGGCTCGACAGGGAGGGAGGGCTACACCTTC.

V usage is TRBV11-3 and J usage is TRBJ1-2; D is undetermined. This CDR3 comprises 15 residues. Germline CDR1 SGHNT, CDR2 YENEEA. Trimming removed 5 bases from V and 4 bases from J, with 17 bases in between. This chain's CDR3 is CASSPRVGLVYGYTF. CDR3 sequence (DNA): TGTGCCAGCAGCCCCCGAGTGGGGTTGGTCTATGGCTACACCTTC.

Comment on this clonotype: This may be a read error, as it is one base from a much larger clone. This chain links TRBV10-3 with TRBJ1-6; D not certain. The V and J ends lost 6 bases and 7 bases respectively, with 4 bases between them. The germline CDR1 and CDR2 sequences are ENHRY and SYGVKD. The CDR3 consists of 11 residues. The CDR3 coding sequence is TGTGCCATCAGGGAGAATTCACCCCTCCACTTT. Protein product: CAIRENSPLHF.

The table lists this clonotype with a count of one. Since a much larger clone is just one base distant, this may be a read error. The chain has TRBV2 and TRBJ1-5; TRBD1 is a possible D gene (5 bases). The V end lost 3 bases, the J end lost 3 bases, and 12 bases lay between the germline ends. Germline CDR1 is SNHLY and CDR2 is FYNNEI. The CDR3 totals 15 residues. The CDR3: CASSDQGVINQPQHF. For the CDR3, the DNA is TGTGCCAGCAGTGATCAGGGCGTTATCAATCAGCCCCAGCATTTT.

The rearrangement uses TRBV4-1 and TRBJ1-1; unclear D gene. The CDR3 length is 14 residues. Germline V CDR1 and CDR2: MGHRA, YSYEKL. V dropped 0 bases and J dropped 3 bases, with 8 bases sitting between them. The CDR3 region has the DNA TGCGCCAGCAGCCAAGAATACCGGGACACTGAAGCTTTCTTT. The encoded protein is CASSQEYRDTEAFF.

As to this clonotype: A much more abundant neighbour one base away suggests this may be a read error. Because it lacks the conserved phenylalanine or tryptophan at the end, this CDR3 is likely a read error. The chain employs TRBV2 and TRBJ1-1, with TRBD1 identical over 9 bases. With 6 bases clipped from V and 8 bases from J, the junction kept 4 bases outside the gene matches. There are 12 residues in the CDR3. The germline gives CDR1 SNHLY, CDR2 FYNNEI. The DNA of the CDR3 is TGTGCCAGCAGGGACAGGGGAATGGAAGCTTTCGTT. Its translation is CASRDRGMEAFV.

The V and J genes are TRBV19 and TRBJ2-5; 8 bases line up with TRBD1. The CDR3 is 15 residues long. Germline CDR1 is LNHDA and CDR2 is SQIVND (reference sequence). The V segment lost 4 bases and the J segment 2 bases; nucleotides outside the gene matches: 6. The CDR3 nucleotides read TGTGCCAGTAGTAGCCGACAGGGGCCACAAGAGACCCAGTACTTC. It encodes CASSSRQGPQETQYF.

The chain uses TRBV9 and TRBJ1-4, with TRBD1 identical over 9 bases. Trimming at V came to 3 bases and at J to 8 bases, leaving 2 bases not matched to a gene. Germline V gives CDR1 SGDLS, CDR2 YYNGEE. CDR3 length: 13 residues. CDR3 sequence (DNA): TGTGCCAGCAGCGGGGACAGGGTCGAAAAACTGTTTTTT. This translates into CASSGDRVEKLFF.

This clonotype showed up many times. This chain uses TRBV2 with TRBJ1-6, with 11 bases lining up with TRBD1. V dropped 3 bases and J dropped 9; count of bases not matched to a gene: 4. Germline V gene sequence: CDR1 SNHLY, CDR2 FYNNEI. The CDR3 extends over 15 amino acids. The CDR3 region is CASSDLGTGGSPLHF. As DNA, the CDR3 is TGTGCCAGCAGTGATTTGGGGACAGGGGGTTCACCCCTCCACTTT.

The genes are TRBV11-2 and TRBJ2-7; D is possibly TRBD2 (5 bases). Germline loops: CDR1 SGHAT, CDR2 FQNNGV. Trimming took off 2 bases at V and 2 bases at J, with 10 bases between the two ends. CDR3 size: 14 residues. The CDR3 loop reads CASSLPPGTYEQYF. The CDR3, as DNA: TGTGCCAGCAGCTTACCCCCGGGGACCTACGAGCAGTACTTC.

The gene calls are TRBV29-1 and TRBJ2-2; 9 positions agree with TRBD2. The J segment lost 0 bases and the V segment lost 2 bases, leaving 7 bases of the junction unmatched. The germline V gene has CDR1 SQVTM and CDR2 ANQGSEA. The length of the CDR3 is 17 residues. Here the CDR3 reads CSVETSGWRTNTGELFF. The DNA for the CDR3 is TGCAGCGTTGAAACTAGCGGGTGGAGGACGAACACCGGGGAGCTGTTTTTT.

This clonotype has at least ten counts. V gene TRBV7-6 combines with J gene TRBJ2-5; D uncertain. In germline, CDR1 is SGHVS, CDR2 FNYEAQ. The CDR3 is 14 residues long. V dropped 4 bases and J dropped 0 bases, with 9 bases sitting between them. The CDR3 DNA reads as TGTGCCAGCAGCTCCCCCTGGGACCAAGAGACCCAGTACTTC. Translation: CASSSPWDQETQYF.

V and J are TRBV11-3 and TRBJ2-5, with TRBD2 matching over 13 bases. CDR3 length equals 16 residues. V trimming: 5 bases; J trimming: 4 bases; junction bases outside the gene matches: 7. Germline lookup yields CDR1 SGHNT and CDR2 YENEEA. The CDR3 DNA sequence: TGTGCCAGCAGCATGACTAGCGGGGGGCCTGGAGAGACCCAGTACTTC. Translating gives CASSMTSGGPGETQYF.

The V and J genes are TRBV20-1 and TRBJ2-7; D remains unclear. Germline CDR1 is DFQATT and CDR2 is SNEGSKA (reference sequence). This CDR3 is built from 13 residues. Trimming left V 3 bases short and J 1 base short, with 10 bases between. CDR3 bases: TGCAGTGCTAGGCCTGTAACGTCCTACGAGCAGTACTTC. It translates to CSARPVTSYEQYF.

With respect to this clonotype: One end of the junction varies from germline; a read error may be responsible. This sequence joins TRBV7-7 and TRBJ2-3; 12 bases match TRBD2. The CDR3 is made up of 14 amino acids. Per germline, CDR1 SSHAT and CDR2 FNYEAQ (reference sequence). This chain's CDR3 is CASSSGTSGDTQYF. The CDR3 bases are TGTGCTAGCAGCAGTGGGACTAGCGGGGATACGCAGTATTTT.

This clonotype was detected a few times. This sequence joins TRBV12-3 or TRBV12-4 and TRBJ1-1, with D possibly being TRBD1 (5 bases). The CDR3 is made up of 17 amino acids. Trimming shortened V by 5 bases and J by 0 bases, and 19 bases separated the two germline ends. As DNA, the CDR3 is TGTGCCAGCAGTCCTACGGGGCACGGCCTCATGAACACTGAAGCTTTCTTT. Translating it yields CASSPTGHGLMNTEAFF.

This clonotype was counted at least ten times. At one end the junction does not follow the germline gene, possibly because of a read error. This chain joins TRBV7-9 and TRBJ2-7; a possible D gene is TRBD2 (5 bases). The CDR3 is 13 residues long. Germline V lookup: CDR1 SEHNR, CDR2 FQNEAQ (reference sequence). The CDR3 DNA follows: TGTGCTAGCAGCCTAAGCGGATCCTACGAGCAGTACTTC. It is translated as CASSLSGSYEQYF.

This rearrangement joins TRBV12-3 or TRBV12-4 to TRBJ1-5; D perhaps matches TRBD1 (5 bases). V lost 5 bases and J 0 bases, leaving 8 bases between the germline ends. The CDR3 extends over 14 amino acids. CDR3 region: CASSGALSNQPQHF. The CDR3 DNA sequence: TGTGCCAGCAGTGGGGCCCTTAGCAATCAGCCCCAGCATTTT.

This clonotype was observed a handful of times. This chain's CDR3 is CASNLDGHSNQPQHF. Written as DNA, the CDR3 is TGTGCCAGCAACCTCGACGGCCATAGCAATCAGCCCCAGCATTTT. The rearrangement joins TRBV6-1 to TRBJ1-5, with unresolved D. The V gene lost 7 bases and the J gene lost 0 bases, with 13 bases spanning the gap. There are 15 residues in the CDR3. CDR1 MNHNS and CDR2 SASEGT come from the germline V gene.

The chain combines TRBV4-3 with TRBJ2-7, with a tentative D call TRBD2 (5 bases). V was pared by 0 bases and J by 6 bases, with 15 bases between. This CDR3 has 15 residues. Germline V gene data show CDR1 as LGHNA and CDR2 as YSLEER. The CDR3 sequence is CASSQETPTRGEQYF. CDR3 DNA sequence: TGCGCCAGCAGCCAAGAAACCCCTACCCGGGGCGAGCAGTACTTC.

The gene calls are TRBV10-3 and TRBJ2-5; 7 nucleotides align to TRBD2. The CDR3 length is 15 residues. Germline-derived CDR1 and CDR2 are ENHRY and SYGVKD. V trimming: 4 bases; J trimming: 5 bases; junction bases outside the gene matches: 10. The CDR3: CAISGVPGGKETQYF. CDR3 nucleotides: TGTGCCATCAGTGGTGTCCCGGGAGGCAAGGAGACCCAGTACTTC.

Comment on this clonotype: Compared with germline, one end of the junction differs, possibly owing to a read error. The rearrangement links TRBV7-2 to TRBJ2-7, with TRBD1 identical over 7 bases. This CDR3 comprises 15 residues. The germline CDR1 and CDR2 sequences are SGHTA and FQGNSA. The CDR3 reads CASSQPDRDTYEQYF. The CDR3, as DNA: TGCGCCAGCAGCCAACCTGACAGGGATACCTACGAGCAGTACTTC.